Below, 18 T cell receptor beta chains from the same sample are listed, as sequenced in a study of cytomegalovirus exposure and HLA in healthy donors. The PCR was carried out with 60 Vbeta primers and 13 Jbeta primers. Assay: immunoSEQ multiplex PCR; the TCRdb copy retains only in-frame clones and omits some. Of about 150,000 clones in the sample, around 68% were seen once. What was sequenced was PBMCs. All receptors come from a man aged 30-40 years in good health and CMV-seronegative.

The J gene is TRBJ2-3, the V gene TRBV2; TRBD1 matches 8 bases. CDR3 length: 18 residues. CDR1 is SNHLY and CDR2 is FYNNEI in the germline V gene. V dropped 5 bases and J dropped 1; count of bases not matched to a gene: 14. This CDR3 is CASSHPQNPGQGTDTQYF. The CDR3 nucleotides read TGTGCCAGCAGTCATCCCCAGAATCCGGGACAGGGCACAGATACGCAGTATTTT.

The chain uses TRBV6-1 and TRBJ1-1; 7 bases agree with TRBD1. The V and J ends lost 6 bases and 4 bases, in that order; junction bases with no gene match: 8. The CDR3 length is 14 residues. CDR1 and CDR2 from the germline V gene are MNHNS and SASEGT. CDR3 amino acids: CASSDREMGTEAFF. Written as DNA, the CDR3 is TGTGCCAGCAGCGACAGGGAGATGGGCACTGAAGCTTTCTTT.

The gene calls are TRBV6-5 and TRBJ2-3; D perhaps matches TRBD2 (5 bases). CDR3 length equals 14 residues. V lost 6 bases to trimming and J lost 1 base, with 11 bases between them. Germline values: CDR1 MNHEY, CDR2 SVGAGI. The CDR3 sequence is CASRPLGGTDTQYF. The CDR3 DNA reads as TGTGCCAGCAGACCACTAGGCGGCACAGATACGCAGTATTTT.

The chain is built from TRBV18 and TRBJ1-1, with 7 bases matching TRBD1. In germline, CDR1 is KGHSH, CDR2 LQKENI. V shed 1 base and J 4 bases; nucleotides not matched to a gene: 3. The CDR3 totals 14 residues. The CDR3 DNA reads as TGTGCCAGCTCACCACAGGGGGCCCGCACTGAAGCTTTCTTT. It translates to CASSPQGARTEAFF.

This clone appeared a few times. The chain combines TRBV7-9 with TRBJ2-5; D may be TRBD1 (5 bases). This CDR3 has 13 amino acids. Trimming removed 2 bases from V and 5 bases from J, with 9 bases in between. Germline CDR1 and CDR2: SEHNR and FQNEAQ (reference sequence). This CDR3 is CASSLSGSETQYF. DNA for the CDR3: TGTGCCAGCAGCTTATCAGGGTCCGAGACCCAGTACTTC.

The chain recombines TRBV18 with TRBJ2-7, with a weak D call TRBD1 (5 bases). V lost 4 bases to trimming and J lost 7 bases, with 14 bases between them. Germline-derived CDR1 and CDR2 are KGHSH and LQKENI. This CDR3 has 13 amino acids. CDR3 region: CASSQRRVGEQYF. CDR3 in DNA: TGTGCCAGCTCACAGCGCAGGGTGGGGGAGCAGTACTTC.

The V gene is TRBV4-2, the J gene TRBJ1-1; the D gene is possibly TRBD1 (5 bases). V lost 1 base, J lost 6 bases, and 15 bases lay in between. This CDR3 has 15 residues. Germline CDR1 and CDR2: LGHNA and YNFKEQ. The DNA of the CDR3 is TGTGCCAGCAGCCAAGGTATTACAGGTTCCCCTGAAGCTTTCTTT. It codes for CASSQGITGSPEAFF.

This chain joins TRBV28 and TRBJ2-7; perhaps TRBD1 as D (5 bases). The V gene's germline CDR1 is MDHEN and CDR2 SYDVKM. Trimming pared 3 bases from V and 2 bases from J, leaving 17 bases between. CDR3 length: 16 residues. CDR3 sequence: CASSLRQGIATYEQYF. The CDR3 DNA reads TGTGCCAGCAGTTTGAGGCAGGGAATTGCTACCTACGAGCAGTACTTC. The full variable domain, rest sourced from reference TRBV28 and TRBJ2-7, is DVKVTQSSRYLVKRTGEKVFLECVQDMDHENMFWYRQDPGLGLRLIYFSYDVKMKEKGDIPEGYSVSREKKERFSLILESASTNQTSMYLCASSLRQGIATYEQYFGPGTRLTVT.

The V gene is TRBV6-5, the J gene TRBJ2-3, with a possible D match to TRBD2 (5 bases). The CDR3 covers 14 residues. Trimming took off 6 bases at V and 2 bases at J, with 12 bases between the two ends. CDR1 and CDR2 from the germline V gene are MNHEY and SVGAGI. CDR3 sequence reads: CASRTLGLTDTQYF. The CDR3 DNA reads as TGTGCCAGCAGGACACTAGGACTCACAGATACGCAGTATTTT.

CDR3 nucleotides: TGTGCCAGTAGTCCTCCCGGGACAGGGAGATTTGCGAACACCGGGGAGCTGTTTTTT. Amino acids: CASSPPGTGRFANTGELFF. The rearrangement joins TRBV19 to TRBJ2-2; 9 positions agree with TRBD1. The junction had 13 bases not matched to a gene; V was cut back by 5 bases and J by 0 bases. The length of the CDR3 is 19 residues. Germline V gene sequence: CDR1 LNHDA, CDR2 SQIVND (reference sequence). Full variable domain (outside the CDR3, taken from reference TRBV19 and TRBJ2-2): DGGITQSPKYLFRKEGQNVTLSCEQNLNHDAMYWYRQDPGQGLRLIYYSQIVNDFQKGDIAEGYSVSREKKESFPLTVTSAQKNPTAFYLCASSPPGTGRFANTGELFFGEGSRLTVL.

The chain joins TRBV28 to TRBJ2-5; 9 bases match TRBD1. The CDR3 covers 13 residues. Trimming removed 10 bases from V and 3 bases from J; junction bases left unmatched: 6. The germline V gene has CDR1 MDHEN and CDR2 SYDVKM. CDR3 bases: TGTGCCACGGGGGACAGGGTTAAAGAGACCCAGTACTTC. Translation gives CATGDRVKETQYF.

J is TRBJ1-4 and V is TRBV4-3; D remains ambiguous. The CDR3 sequence is 14 residues long. V was cut by 2 bases and J by 8 bases, with 12 bases left in between. CDR1 is LGHNA and CDR2 is YSLEER in the germline V gene. The CDR3 loop is CASSQTTRREKLFF. Here the CDR3 DNA reads TGCGCCAGCAGCCAAACGACAAGGAGGGAAAAACTGTTTTTT.

The chain employs TRBV28 and TRBJ1-4; unclear D gene. Per germline, CDR1 MDHEN and CDR2 SYDVKM. The V end was cut by 5 bases, the J end by 5 bases, with 6 bases between. This CDR3 has 12 residues. The CDR3 sequence: CASSRFNEKLFF. CDR3 nucleotide sequence: TGTGCCAGCAGTCGGTTCAATGAAAAACTGTTTTTT.

J is TRBJ2-3 and V is TRBV15, with D perhaps TRBD2 (6 bases). The CDR3 covers 15 residues. Germline CDR1 reads LNHNV; CDR2 reads YYDKDF (reference sequence). Trimming took 1 base from V and 4 from J, leaving 12 bases between them. CDR3 sequence (DNA): TGTGCCACCAGCAGAGGGTGGGACTCTTCAGATACGCAGTATTTT. It codes for CATSRGWDSSDTQYF.

The CDR3 spells CASTETSFETQYF. CDR3 DNA: TGTGCCAGCACCGAGACTAGTTTCGAGACCCAGTACTTC. The rearrangement links TRBV2 to TRBJ2-5, with D tentatively TRBD2 (6 bases). The germline gives CDR1 SNHLY, CDR2 FYNNEI. This CDR3 contains 13 residues. With 7 bases removed from V and 5 bases from J, the gap between germline ends came to 14 bases.

This chain connects TRBV5-5 to TRBJ2-5, with D uncertain. The tail of the sequence fits TRBJ2-7 better, so the J call may be wrong. Germline assignment: CDR1 SGHKS and CDR2 YYEKEE (reference sequence). The CDR3 totals 15 residues. The CDR3 sequence: CASSFTAHSSYEQYF. The CDR3 bases are TGTGCCAGCAGCTTTACGGCTCATAGCTCCTACGAGCAGTACTTC.

The rearrangement links TRBV5-4 to TRBJ2-3, with 11 bases matching TRBD1. J was trimmed by 4 bases and V by 4 bases; bases with no gene match: 2. The germline CDR1 and CDR2 sequences are SGHNT and YYREEE (reference sequence). The CDR3 spans 14 residues. CDR3 bases: TGTGCCAGCAGCCGGGACAGGGGGGCAGATACGCAGTATTTT. It is translated as CASSRDRGADTQYF.

The rearrangement joins TRBV4-3 to TRBJ1-4; possible D gene TRBD1, 6 bases. This CDR3 spans 14 amino acids. Trimming pared 1 base from V and 10 bases from J, leaving 13 bases between. CDR1 and CDR2 from the germline V gene are LGHNA and YSLEER. The CDR3, as DNA: TGCGCCAGCAGCCAAGGTCAAGGGGGGGGAAAACTGTTTTTT. It codes for CASSQGQGGGKLFF.